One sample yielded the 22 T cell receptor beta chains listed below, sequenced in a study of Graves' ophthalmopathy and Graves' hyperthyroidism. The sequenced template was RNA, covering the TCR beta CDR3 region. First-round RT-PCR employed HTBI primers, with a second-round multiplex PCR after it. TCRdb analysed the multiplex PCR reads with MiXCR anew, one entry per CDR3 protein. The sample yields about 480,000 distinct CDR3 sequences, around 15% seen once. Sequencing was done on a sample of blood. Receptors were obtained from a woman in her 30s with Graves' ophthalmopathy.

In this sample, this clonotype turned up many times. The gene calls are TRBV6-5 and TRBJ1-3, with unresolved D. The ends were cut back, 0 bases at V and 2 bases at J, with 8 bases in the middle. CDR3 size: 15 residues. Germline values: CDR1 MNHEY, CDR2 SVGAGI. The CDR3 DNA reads TGTGCCAGCAGTTACTCCGAGGCGGCTGGAAACACCATATATTTT. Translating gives CASSYSEAAGNTIYF.

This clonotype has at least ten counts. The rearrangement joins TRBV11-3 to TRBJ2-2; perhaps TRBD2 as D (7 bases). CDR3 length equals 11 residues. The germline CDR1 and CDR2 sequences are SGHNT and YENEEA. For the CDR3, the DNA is TGTGCAGGGGGGGGCACCGGGGAGCTGTTTTTT. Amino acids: CAGGGTGELFF.

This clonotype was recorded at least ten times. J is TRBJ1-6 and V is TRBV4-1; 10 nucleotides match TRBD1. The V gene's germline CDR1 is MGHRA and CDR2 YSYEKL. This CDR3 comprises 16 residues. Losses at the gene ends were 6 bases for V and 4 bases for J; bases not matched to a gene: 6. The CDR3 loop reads CASRAGTGAYNSPLHF. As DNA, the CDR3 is TGCGCCAGCAGGGCAGGGACAGGGGCTTATAATTCACCCCTCCACTTT.

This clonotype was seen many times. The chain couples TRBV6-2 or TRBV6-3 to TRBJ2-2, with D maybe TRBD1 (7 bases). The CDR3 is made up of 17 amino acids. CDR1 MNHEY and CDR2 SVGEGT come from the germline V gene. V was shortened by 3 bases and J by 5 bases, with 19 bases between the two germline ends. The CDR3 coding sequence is TGTGCCAGCAGTTATAGCCCGACAGGGAGGATGACCGGGGAGCTGTTTTTT. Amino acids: CASSYSPTGRMTGELFF.

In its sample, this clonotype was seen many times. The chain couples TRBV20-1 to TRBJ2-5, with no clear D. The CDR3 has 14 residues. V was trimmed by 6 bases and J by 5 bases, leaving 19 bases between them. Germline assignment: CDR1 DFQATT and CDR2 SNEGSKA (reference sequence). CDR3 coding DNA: TGCAGTGCCCCTCCTGGTGGCCCCCGTGAGACCCAGTACTTC. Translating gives CSAPPGGPRETQYF.

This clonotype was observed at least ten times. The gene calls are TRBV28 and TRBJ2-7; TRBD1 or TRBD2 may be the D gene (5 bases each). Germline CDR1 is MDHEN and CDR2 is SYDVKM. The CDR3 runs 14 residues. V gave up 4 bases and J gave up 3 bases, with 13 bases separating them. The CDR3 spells CASSSVRGGYEQYF. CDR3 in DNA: TGTGCCAGCAGTTCCGTACGGGGCGGCTACGAGCAGTACTTC.

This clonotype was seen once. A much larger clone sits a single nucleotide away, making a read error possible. The CDR3 nucleotides are TGCAGTGCTACAATCAGGACATGGATCACTGAAGCTTTCTTT. This sequence encodes CSATIRTWITEAFF. V is TRBV20-1 and J is TRBJ1-1; a possible D gene is TRBD1 (5 bases). The V gene lost 4 bases and the J gene lost 4 bases, with 16 bases spanning the gap. CDR3 length equals 14 residues. Germline assignment: CDR1 DFQATT and CDR2 SNEGSKA (reference sequence).

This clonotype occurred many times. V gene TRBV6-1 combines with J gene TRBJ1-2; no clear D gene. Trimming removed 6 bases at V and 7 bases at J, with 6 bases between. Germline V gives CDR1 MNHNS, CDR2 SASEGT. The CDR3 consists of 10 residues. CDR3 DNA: TGTGCCAGCAGCCCCGGTGGCTACACCTTC. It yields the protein CASSPGGYTF.

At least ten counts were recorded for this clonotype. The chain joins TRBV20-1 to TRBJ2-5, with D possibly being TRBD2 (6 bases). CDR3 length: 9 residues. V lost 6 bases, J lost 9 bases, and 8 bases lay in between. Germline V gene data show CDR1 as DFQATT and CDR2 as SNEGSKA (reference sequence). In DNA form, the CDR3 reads TGCAGTGCGGGCGGGGCCCAGTACTTC. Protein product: CSAGGAQYF.

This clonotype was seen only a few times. DNA of the CDR3: TGTGCCAGTAGCCCTGGGACAGCGACTAACTATGGCTACACCTTC. Encoded protein: CASSPGTATNYGYTF. J is TRBJ1-2 and V is TRBV19; 7 nucleotides agree with TRBD1. J gave up 0 bases and V 6 bases, and 7 bases lay outside the gene matches. This CDR3 has 15 amino acids. From germline, CDR1 is LNHDA and CDR2 SQIVND (reference sequence).

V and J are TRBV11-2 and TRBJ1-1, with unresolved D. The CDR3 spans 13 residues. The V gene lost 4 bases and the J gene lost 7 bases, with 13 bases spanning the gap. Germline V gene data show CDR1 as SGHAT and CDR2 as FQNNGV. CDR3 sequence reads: CASSSRAYHEAFF. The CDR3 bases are TGTGCCAGCAGCTCTCGGGCGTACCATGAAGCTTTCTTT.

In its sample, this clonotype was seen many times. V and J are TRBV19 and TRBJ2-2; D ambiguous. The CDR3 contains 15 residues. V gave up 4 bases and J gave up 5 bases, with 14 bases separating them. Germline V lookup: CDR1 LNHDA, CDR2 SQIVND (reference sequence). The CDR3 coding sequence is TGTGCCAGTAGTACGGCTAGTATGAGTACCGGGGAGCTGTTTTTT. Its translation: CASSTASMSTGELFF.

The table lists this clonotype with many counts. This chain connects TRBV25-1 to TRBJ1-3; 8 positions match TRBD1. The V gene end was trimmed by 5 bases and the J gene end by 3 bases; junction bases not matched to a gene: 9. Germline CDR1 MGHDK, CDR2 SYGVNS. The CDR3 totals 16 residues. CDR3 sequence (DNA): TGTGCCAGCAGTACGGACAGGGTGGCGTTTGGAAACACCATATATTTT. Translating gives CASSTDRVAFGNTIYF.

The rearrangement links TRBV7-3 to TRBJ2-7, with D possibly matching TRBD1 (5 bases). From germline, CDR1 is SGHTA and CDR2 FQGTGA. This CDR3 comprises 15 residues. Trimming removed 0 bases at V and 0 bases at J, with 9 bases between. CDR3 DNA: TGTGCCAGCAGCTTAACCAGGGATAGCTCCTACGAGCAGTACTTC. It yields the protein CASSLTRDSSYEQYF.

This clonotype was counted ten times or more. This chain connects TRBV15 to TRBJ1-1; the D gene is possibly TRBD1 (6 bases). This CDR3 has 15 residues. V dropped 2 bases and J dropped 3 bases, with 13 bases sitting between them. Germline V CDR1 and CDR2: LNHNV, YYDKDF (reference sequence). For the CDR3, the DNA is TGTGCCACCAGCAGATCGCGGAGGGGGGACACTGAAGCTTTCTTT. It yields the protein CATSRSRRGDTEAFF. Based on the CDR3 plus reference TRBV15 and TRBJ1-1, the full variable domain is DAMVIQNPRYQVTQFGKPVTLSCSQTLNHNVMYWYQQKSSQAPKLLFHYYDKDFNNEADTPDNFQSRRPNTSFCFLDIRSPGLGDTAMYLCATSRSRRGDTEAFFGQGTRLTVV.

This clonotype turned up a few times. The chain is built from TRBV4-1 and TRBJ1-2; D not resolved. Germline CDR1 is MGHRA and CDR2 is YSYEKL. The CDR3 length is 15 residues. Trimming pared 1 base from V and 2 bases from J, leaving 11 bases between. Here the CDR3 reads CASSQAFSANYGYTF. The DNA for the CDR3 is TGCGCCAGCAGCCAAGCGTTTTCAGCCAACTATGGCTACACCTTC.

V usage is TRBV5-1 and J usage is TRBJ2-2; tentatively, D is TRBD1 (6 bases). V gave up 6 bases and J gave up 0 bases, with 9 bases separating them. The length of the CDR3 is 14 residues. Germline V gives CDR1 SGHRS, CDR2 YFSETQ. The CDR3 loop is CASTAGANTGELFF. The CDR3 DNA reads TGCGCCAGCACGGCAGGGGCGAACACCGGGGAGCTGTTTTTT.

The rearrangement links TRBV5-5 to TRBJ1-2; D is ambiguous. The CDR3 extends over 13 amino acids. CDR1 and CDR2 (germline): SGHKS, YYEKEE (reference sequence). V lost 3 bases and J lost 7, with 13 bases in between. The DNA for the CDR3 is TGTGCCAGCAGCTCGGGCAGGAGTAGTGGCTACACCTTC. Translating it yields CASSSGRSSGYTF.

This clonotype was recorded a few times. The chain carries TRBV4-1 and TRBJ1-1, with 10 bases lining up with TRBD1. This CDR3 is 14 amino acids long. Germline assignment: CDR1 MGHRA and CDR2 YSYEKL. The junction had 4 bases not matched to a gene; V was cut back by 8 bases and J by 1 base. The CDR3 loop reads CASGRTGGNTEAFF. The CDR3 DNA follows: TGCGCCAGCGGGAGGACAGGGGGGAACACTGAAGCTTTCTTT.

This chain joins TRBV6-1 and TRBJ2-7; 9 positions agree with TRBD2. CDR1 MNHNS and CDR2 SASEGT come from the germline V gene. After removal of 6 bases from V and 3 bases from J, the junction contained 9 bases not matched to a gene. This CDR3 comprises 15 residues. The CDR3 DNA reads TGTGCCAGCAGCGCAGACCGACTAGCGGTCTACGAGCAGTACTTC. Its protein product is CASSADRLAVYEQYF.

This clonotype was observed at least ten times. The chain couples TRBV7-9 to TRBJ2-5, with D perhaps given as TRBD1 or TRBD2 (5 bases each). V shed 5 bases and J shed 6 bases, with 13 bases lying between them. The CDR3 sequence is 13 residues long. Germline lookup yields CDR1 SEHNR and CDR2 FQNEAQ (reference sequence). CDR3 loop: CASSPPGRKTQYF. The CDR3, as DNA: TGTGCCAGCAGCCCCCCGGGACGTAAGACCCAGTACTTC.

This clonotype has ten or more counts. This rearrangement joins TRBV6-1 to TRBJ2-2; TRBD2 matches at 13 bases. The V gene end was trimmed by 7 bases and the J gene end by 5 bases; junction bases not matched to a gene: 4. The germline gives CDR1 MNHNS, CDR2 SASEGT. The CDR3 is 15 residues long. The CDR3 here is CASKPGLAGTGELFF. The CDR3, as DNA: TGTGCCAGCAAACCGGGACTAGCGGGAACCGGGGAGCTGTTTTTT.